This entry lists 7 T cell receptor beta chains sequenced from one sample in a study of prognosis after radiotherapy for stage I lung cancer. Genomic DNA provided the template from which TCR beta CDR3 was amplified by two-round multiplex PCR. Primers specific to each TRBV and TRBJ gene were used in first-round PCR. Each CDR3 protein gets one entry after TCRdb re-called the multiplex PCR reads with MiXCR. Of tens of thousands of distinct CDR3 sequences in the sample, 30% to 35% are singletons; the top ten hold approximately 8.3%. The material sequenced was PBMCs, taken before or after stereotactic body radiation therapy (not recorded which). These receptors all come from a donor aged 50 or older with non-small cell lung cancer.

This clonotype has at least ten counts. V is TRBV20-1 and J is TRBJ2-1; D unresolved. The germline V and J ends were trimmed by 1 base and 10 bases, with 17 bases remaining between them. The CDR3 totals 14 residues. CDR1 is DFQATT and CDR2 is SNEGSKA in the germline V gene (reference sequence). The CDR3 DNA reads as TGCAGTGCTAGAGGTCCCGCGGTAGGCAGGGAGCAGTTCTTC. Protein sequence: CSARGPAVGREQFF.

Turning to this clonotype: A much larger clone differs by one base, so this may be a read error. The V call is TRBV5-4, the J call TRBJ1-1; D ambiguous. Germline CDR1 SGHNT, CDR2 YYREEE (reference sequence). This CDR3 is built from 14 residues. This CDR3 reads CASSPALANTETFF. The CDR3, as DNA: TGTGCCAGCAGCCCGGCGCTGGCGAACACTGAAACTTTCTTT.

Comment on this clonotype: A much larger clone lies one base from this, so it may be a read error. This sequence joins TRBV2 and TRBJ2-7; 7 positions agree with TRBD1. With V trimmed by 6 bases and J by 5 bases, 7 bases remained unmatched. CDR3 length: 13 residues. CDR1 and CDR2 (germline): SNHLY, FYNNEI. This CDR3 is CASRGDSNHEQYF. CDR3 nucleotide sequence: TGTGCCAGCAGGGGGGACAGCAACCACGAGCAGTACTTC.

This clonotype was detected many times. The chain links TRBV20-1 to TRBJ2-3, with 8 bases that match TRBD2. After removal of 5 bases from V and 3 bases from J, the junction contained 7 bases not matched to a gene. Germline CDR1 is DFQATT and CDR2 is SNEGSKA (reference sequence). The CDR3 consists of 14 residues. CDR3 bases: TGCAGTGCTTCAGCGGGAGAGGGGACAGATACGCAGTATTTT. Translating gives CSASAGEGTDTQYF.

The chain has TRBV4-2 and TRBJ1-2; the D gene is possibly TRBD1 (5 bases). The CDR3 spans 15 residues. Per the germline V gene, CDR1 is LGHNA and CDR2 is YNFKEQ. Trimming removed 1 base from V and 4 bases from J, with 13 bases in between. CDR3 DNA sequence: TGTGCCAGCAGCCAAGTTGGATGGAGGGGCTATGGCTACACCTTC. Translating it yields CASSQVGWRGYGYTF.

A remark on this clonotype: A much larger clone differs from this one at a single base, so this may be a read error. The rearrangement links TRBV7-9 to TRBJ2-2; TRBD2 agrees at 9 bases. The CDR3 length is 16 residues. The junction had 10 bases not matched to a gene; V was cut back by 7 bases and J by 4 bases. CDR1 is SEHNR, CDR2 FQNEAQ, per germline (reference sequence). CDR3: CASIPEVAGVTGELFF. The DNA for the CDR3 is TGTGCCAGCATCCCGGAGGTAGCGGGAGTCACCGGGGAGCTGTTTTTT. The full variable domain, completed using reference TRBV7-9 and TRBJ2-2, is DTGVSQNPRHKITKRGQNVTFRCDPISEHNRLYWYRQTLGQGPEFLTYFQNEAQLEKSRLLSDRFSAERPKGSFSTLEIQRTEQGDSAMYLCASIPEVAGVTGELFFGEGSRLTVL.

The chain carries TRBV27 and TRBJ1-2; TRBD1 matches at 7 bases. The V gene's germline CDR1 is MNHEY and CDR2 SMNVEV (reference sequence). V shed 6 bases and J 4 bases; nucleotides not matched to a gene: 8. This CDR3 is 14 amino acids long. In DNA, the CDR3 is TGTGCCAGCAGACGGGCAGGGGGGCGCTATGGCTACACCTTC. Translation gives CASRRAGGRYGYTF.